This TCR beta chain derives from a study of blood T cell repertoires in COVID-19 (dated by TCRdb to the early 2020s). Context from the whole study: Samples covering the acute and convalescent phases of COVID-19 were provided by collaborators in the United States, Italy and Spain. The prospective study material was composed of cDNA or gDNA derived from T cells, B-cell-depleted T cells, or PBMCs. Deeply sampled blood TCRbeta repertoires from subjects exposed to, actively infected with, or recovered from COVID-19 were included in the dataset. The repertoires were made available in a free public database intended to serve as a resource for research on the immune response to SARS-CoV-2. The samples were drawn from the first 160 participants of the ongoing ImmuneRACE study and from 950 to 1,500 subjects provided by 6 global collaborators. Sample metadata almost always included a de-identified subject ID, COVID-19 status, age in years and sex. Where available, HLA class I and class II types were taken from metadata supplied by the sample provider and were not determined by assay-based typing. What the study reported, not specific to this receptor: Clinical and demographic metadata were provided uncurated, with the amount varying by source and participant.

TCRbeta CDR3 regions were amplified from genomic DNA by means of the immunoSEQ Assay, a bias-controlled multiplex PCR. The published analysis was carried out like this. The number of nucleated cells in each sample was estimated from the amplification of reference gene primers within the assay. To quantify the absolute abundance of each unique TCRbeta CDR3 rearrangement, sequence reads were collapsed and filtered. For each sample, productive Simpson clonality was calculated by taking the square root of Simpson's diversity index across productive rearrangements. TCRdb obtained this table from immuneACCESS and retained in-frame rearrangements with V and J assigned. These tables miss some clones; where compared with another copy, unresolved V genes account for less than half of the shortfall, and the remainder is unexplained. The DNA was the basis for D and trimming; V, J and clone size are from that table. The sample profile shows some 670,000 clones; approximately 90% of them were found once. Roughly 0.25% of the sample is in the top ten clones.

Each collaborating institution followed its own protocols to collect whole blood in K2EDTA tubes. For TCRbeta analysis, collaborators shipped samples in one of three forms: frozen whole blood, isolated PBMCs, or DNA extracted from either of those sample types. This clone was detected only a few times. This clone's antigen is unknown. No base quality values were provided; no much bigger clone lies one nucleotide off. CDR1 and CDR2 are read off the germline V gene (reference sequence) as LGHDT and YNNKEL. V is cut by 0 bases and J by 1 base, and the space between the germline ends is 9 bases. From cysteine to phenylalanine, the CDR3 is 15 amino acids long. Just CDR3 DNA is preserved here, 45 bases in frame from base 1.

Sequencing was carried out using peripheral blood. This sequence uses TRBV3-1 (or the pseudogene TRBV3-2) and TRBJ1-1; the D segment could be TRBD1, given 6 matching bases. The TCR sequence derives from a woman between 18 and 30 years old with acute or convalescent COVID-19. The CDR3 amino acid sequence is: CASSQDPGQNTEAFF. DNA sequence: TGTGCCAGCAGCCAAGATCCGGGACAGAACACTGAAGCTTTCTTT.